This is a list of T cell receptor beta chains from one sample in a study of T cell clones after liver transplantation. Data came from immunoSEQ multiplex PCR; TCRdb stores just in-frame clones and leaves some out. The table has under 90,000 clones, about four fifths seen once. Here the sequenced sample was CD4+ T cells from blood, taken before liver transplant. The receptors were sampled from a human donor who received a liver transplant. Both conserved end residues are part of each CDR3. The order of the fields is D gene, J gene, V gene, clone size, CDR3 protein, CDR3 DNA. D genes are given only for firm matches. Clone sizes are given selectively: once, few, many, or a class where the clone is expanded.

>TRBD2|TRBJ2-5|TRBV18|.
CASSPPGLADETQYF
TGTGCCAGCTCACCCCCGGGACTAGCGGATGAGACCCAGTACTTC
>.|TRBJ1-2|TRBV7-9|.
CASSLRAGGYTF
TGTGCCAGCAGCTTAAGAGCCGGGGGCTACACCTTC
>.|TRBJ2-2|TRBV30|.
CAWNQETGELFF
TGTGCCTGGAACCAGGAAACCGGGGAGCTGTTTTTT
>.|TRBJ2-2|TRBV30|few
CAWSVRAAPAGELFF
TGTGCCTGGAGTGTACGGGCGGCCCCCGCCGGGGAGCTGTTTTTT
>TRBD2|TRBJ2-2|TRBV11-2|.
CASSPSSSGSTGELFF
TGTGCCAGCAGCCCCTCGAGTAGCGGGAGCACCGGGGAGCTGTTTTTT
>.|TRBJ2-7|TRBV9|.
CASSVTVEGEQYF
TGTGCCAGCAGCGTAACGGTGGAAGGCGAGCAGTACTTC
>TRBD1|TRBJ1-4|TRBV7-9|few
CASSSRQGEELFF
TGTGCCAGCAGCTCCCGACAGGGAGAGGAACTGTTTTTT
>.|TRBJ2-2|TRBV5-6|.
CATGQSNTGELFF
TGTGCCACCGGACAGAGTAACACCGGGGAGCTGTTTTTT
>.|TRBJ1-3|TRBV7-2|.
CASSSRGSSSGNTIYF
TGTGCCAGCAGCTCTAGGGGCAGTAGCTCTGGAAACACCATATATTTT
>TRBD1|TRBJ1-3|TRBV28|.
CASSTSRGPGNTIYF
TGTGCCAGCAGCACTAGCAGGGGGCCTGGAAACACCATATATTTT
>TRBD1|TRBJ1-4|TRBV28|.
CASSPGQSGEKLFF
TGTGCCAGCAGCCCGGGACAGTCAGGTGAAAAACTGTTTTTT
>.|TRBJ1-5|TRBV6-1|.
CASTHLGNQPQHF
TGTGCCAGCACTCATCTCGGCAATCAGCCCCAGCATTTT
>.|TRBJ1-1|TRBV7-2|once
CASSFPGTAGLKAFF
TGTGCCAGCAGCTTTCCTGGGACTGCTGGACTTAAAGCTTTCTTT
>.|TRBJ2-5|TRBV7-9|once
CASSLVGPYQETQYF
TGTGCCAGCAGCTTAGTCGGTCCTTACCAAGAGACCCAGTACTTC